This T cell receptor beta chain was sequenced during a study of blood T cell repertoires in COVID-19. Study summary: COVID-19 samples from acute and convalescent phases originated in the United States, Italy and Spain. PBMCs, B-cell-depleted T cells, or T cells provided the cDNA or gDNA that made up the material.

There are 13 residues in the CDR3. The V gene lost 0 bases and the J gene lost 8 bases, with 10 bases spanning the gap. The V gene's germline CDR1 is LNHDA and CDR2 SQIVND (reference sequence). In the source study's methods: How many nucleated cells were present was estimated from reference gene primer amplification. The repertoire was sequenced with immunoSEQ multiplex PCR; TCRdb's copy has only in-frame clones and lacks some. The V and J calls and clone size are taken from that table; D and trimming were inferred from the DNA. The repertoire has under 120,000 clones, approximately 69% of them found once; the top ten carry roughly 6%.

The clonotype comes from an elderly man with acute or convalescent COVID-19. The sequencing sample was made of peripheral blood. The V and J genes are TRBV19 and TRBJ1-2; D is ambiguous. The CDR3 is CASSIDPIGGYTF. In DNA form, the CDR3 reads TGTGCCAGTAGTATAGATCCTATCGGGGGCTACACCTTC.